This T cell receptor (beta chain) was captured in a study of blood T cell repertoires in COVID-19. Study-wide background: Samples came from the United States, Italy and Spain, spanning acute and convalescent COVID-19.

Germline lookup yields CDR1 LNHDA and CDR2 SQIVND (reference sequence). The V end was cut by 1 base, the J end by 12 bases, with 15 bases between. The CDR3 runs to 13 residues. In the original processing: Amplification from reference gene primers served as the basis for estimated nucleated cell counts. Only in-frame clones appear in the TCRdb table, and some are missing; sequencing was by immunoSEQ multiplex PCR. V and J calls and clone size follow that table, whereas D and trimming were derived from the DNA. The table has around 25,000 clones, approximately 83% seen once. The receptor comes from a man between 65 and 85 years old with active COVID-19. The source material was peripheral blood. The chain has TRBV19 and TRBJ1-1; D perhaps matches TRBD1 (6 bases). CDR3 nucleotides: TGTGCCAGTAGTATAGGGACAGTCCCGGTTTCTTTCTTT. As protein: CASSIGTVPVSFF.